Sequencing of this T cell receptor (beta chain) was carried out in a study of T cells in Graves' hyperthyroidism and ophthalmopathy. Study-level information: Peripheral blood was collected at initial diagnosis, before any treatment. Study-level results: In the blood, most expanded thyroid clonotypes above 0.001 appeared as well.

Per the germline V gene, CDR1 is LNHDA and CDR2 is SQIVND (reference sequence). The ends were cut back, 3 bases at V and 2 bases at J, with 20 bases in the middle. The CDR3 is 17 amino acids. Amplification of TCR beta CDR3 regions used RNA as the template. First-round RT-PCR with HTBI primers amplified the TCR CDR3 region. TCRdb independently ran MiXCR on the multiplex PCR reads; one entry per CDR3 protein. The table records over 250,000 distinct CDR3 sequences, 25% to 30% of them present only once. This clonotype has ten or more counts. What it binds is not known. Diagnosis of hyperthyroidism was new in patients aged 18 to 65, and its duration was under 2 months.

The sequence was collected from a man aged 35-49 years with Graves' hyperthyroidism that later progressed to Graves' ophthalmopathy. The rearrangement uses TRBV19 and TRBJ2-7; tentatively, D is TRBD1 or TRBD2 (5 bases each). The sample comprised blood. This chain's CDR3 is CASSIVGVSPAPYEQYF. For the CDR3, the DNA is TGTGCCAGTAGTATCGTGGGGGTCTCCCCAGCCCCCTACGAGCAGTACTTC.